Each of the 18 T cell receptor beta chains below was sequenced from the same sample in a study of cytomegalovirus exposure and HLA in healthy donors. Use of 60 Vbeta and 13 Jbeta primers characterized the PCR. TCRdb's table, derived via immunoSEQ multiplex PCR, lists solely in-frame clones and lacks some. The table lists about 120,000 clones, over 65% of them singletons. Sequencing was carried out using PBMCs. The receptors come from a man younger than 35 in good health and CMV-seronegative.

Comments on this clone: The junction differs from germline at one of its ends, possibly a read error. This chain connects TRBV13 to TRBJ1-2, with 9 positions matching TRBD1. The CDR3 covers 12 residues. Germline CDR1 and CDR2: PRHDT and FYEKMQ (reference sequence). CDR3 coding DNA: TGTGCCAGCAGCCTCCAAGGGGGACAGGGCGACTTC. It translates to CASSLQGGQGDF.

This clone has just a few counts. The V call is TRBV18, the J call TRBJ1-1; 7 bases align to TRBD1. CDR1 is KGHSH and CDR2 is LQKENI in the germline V gene. V lost 4 bases, J lost 11 bases, and 7 bases stayed unmatched. This CDR3 is 12 amino acids long. The CDR3 sequence is CASSLLDREAFF. The CDR3 nucleotides are TGTGCCAGCTCACTCTTAGACAGGGAGGCTTTCTTT.

The gene calls are TRBV9 and TRBJ1-1; D perhaps matches TRBD1 (5 bases). Between the trimmed V and J ends, which lost 6 bases and 1 base, there was a span of 10 bases. The CDR3 sequence is 13 residues long. Germline CDR1 reads SGDLS; CDR2 reads YYNGEE. CDR3 protein: CASTGQTNTEAFF. The CDR3 DNA follows: TGTGCCAGCACCGGACAAACGAACACTGAAGCTTTCTTT.

This clone has just a few counts. The rearrangement links TRBV2 to TRBJ1-2, with 10 bases aligning to TRBD1. CDR3 length: 14 residues. Per germline, CDR1 SNHLY and CDR2 FYNNEI. The V gene end was trimmed by 3 bases and the J gene end by 7 bases; junction bases not matched to a gene: 5. The CDR3: CASSEAGTGVGYTF. The CDR3 DNA is TGTGCCAGCAGTGAGGCCGGGACAGGGGTTGGCTACACCTTC. The full variable domain, with the rest looked up from reference TRBV2 and TRBJ1-2, is EPEVTQTPSHQVTQMGQEVILRCVPISNHLYFYWYRQILGQKVEFLVSFYNNEISEKSEIFDDQFSVERPDGSNFTLKIRSTKLEDSAMYFCASSEAGTGVGYTFGSGTRLTVV.

The rearrangement links TRBV15 to TRBJ2-7, with 8 positions matching TRBD1. The CDR3 covers 16 residues. J was trimmed by 0 bases and V by 4 bases; bases with no gene match: 8. In germline, CDR1 is LNHNV, CDR2 YYDKDF (reference sequence). DNA for the CDR3: TGTGCCACCAGCAACCGGGACAGGCAAAGCTCCTACGAGCAGTACTTC. This sequence encodes CATSNRDRQSSYEQYF.

The genes are TRBV6-5 and TRBJ1-1; D perhaps matches TRBD1 (6 bases). This CDR3 region has 11 residues. Germline CDR1 reads MNHEY; CDR2 reads SVGAGI. Trimming pared 8 bases from V and 6 bases from J, leaving 10 bases between. Here the CDR3 reads CASGRGPEAFF. The CDR3 DNA reads as TGTGCCAGCGGCAGGGGCCCTGAAGCTTTCTTT.

The chain employs TRBV28 and TRBJ1-6, with a possible D match to TRBD1 (6 bases). The CDR3 extends over 15 amino acids. Trimming removed 3 bases at V and 7 bases at J, with 13 bases between. CDR1 is MDHEN, CDR2 SYDVKM, per germline. Here the CDR3 reads CASSFQTTGNSPLHF. Written as DNA, the CDR3 is TGTGCCAGCAGTTTCCAAACTACAGGGAATTCACCCCTCCACTTT.

The chain is built from TRBV7-8 and TRBJ2-1; TRBD2 agrees at 9 bases. CDR1 SGHVS and CDR2 FQNEAQ come from the germline V gene. Trimming cost V 3 bases and J 9 bases; bases outside gene matches: 3. This CDR3 is built from 13 residues. The DNA for the CDR3 is TGTGCCAGCAGCTTCGCGGGGGGGCTTGAGCAGTTCTTC. This gives the protein CASSFAGGLEQFF.

This clone was detected once. The V call is TRBV5-1, the J call TRBJ2-1; D may be TRBD2 (5 bases). V was pared by 3 bases and J by 1 base, with 11 bases between. CDR1 and CDR2 from the germline V gene are SGHRS and YFSETQ. There are 15 residues in the CDR3. The CDR3 DNA reads as TGCGCCAGCAGCTGGGCCCGAGGGTCCTACAATGAGCAGTTCTTC. Its translation: CASSWARGSYNEQFF.

The chain has TRBV21-1 and TRBJ2-5; no check of the table's D call, TRBD2, against the DNA was made. TRBV21-1 is a documented pseudogene. The CDR3 has 14 amino acids. The CDR3 DNA reads TGTGCCAGCAGCAAAGGGGCTAGCGAAGAGACCCAGTACTTC. Translation gives CASSKGASEETQYF.

V gene TRBV2 combines with J gene TRBJ1-1, with 7 bases that match TRBD1. Germline V gene sequence: CDR1 SNHLY, CDR2 FYNNEI. Trimming removed 6 bases from V and 4 bases from J; junction bases left unmatched: 2. The length of the CDR3 is 12 residues. The CDR3 nucleotides read TGTGCCAGCAGGGGACAGTTCACTGAAGCTTTCTTT. Protein product: CASRGQFTEAFF.

The chain recombines TRBV7-9 with TRBJ2-7, with 8 bases matching TRBD1. Germline trimming cut 3 bases from V and 4 bases from J; bases unmatched to any gene: 5. This CDR3 contains 14 residues. CDR1 and CDR2 (germline): SEHNR, FQNEAQ (reference sequence). The CDR3 loop is CASSLDREGYEQYF. The CDR3 DNA reads TGTGCCAGCAGCTTGGACAGGGAAGGTTACGAGCAGTACTTC. The full variable domain, in which reference TRBV7-9 and TRBJ2-7 provide the parts outside the CDR3, is DTGVSQNPRHKITKRGQNVTFRCDPISEHNRLYWYRQTLGQGPEFLTYFQNEAQLEKSRLLSDRFSAERPKGSFSTLEIQRTEQGDSAMYLCASSLDREGYEQYFGPGTRLTVT.

The V gene is TRBV6-5, the J gene TRBJ2-1; D perhaps matches TRBD1 (6 bases). V dropped 6 bases and J dropped 7 bases, with 19 bases sitting between them. This CDR3 has 15 amino acids. Germline CDR1 reads MNHEY; CDR2 reads SVGAGI. The CDR3 sequence is CASRLTSLQGNEQFF. The CDR3 DNA sequence: TGTGCCAGCAGATTAACCTCGCTCCAGGGGAATGAGCAGTTCTTC.

In its sample, this clone was seen once. The V and J genes are TRBV9 and TRBJ2-7, with D tentatively TRBD1 (6 bases). This CDR3 region has 13 residues. The germline gives CDR1 SGDLS, CDR2 YYNGEE. V dropped 4 bases and J dropped 2 bases, with 10 bases sitting between them. CDR3 sequence: CASSPTGTYEQYF. As DNA, the CDR3 is TGTGCCAGCAGCCCCACAGGGACCTACGAGCAGTACTTC.

The CDR3 here is CASSLTSGGAVTGELFF. CDR3 in DNA: TGTGCCAGCAGCTTGACTAGCGGGGGGGCCGTCACCGGGGAGCTGTTTTTT. The V call is TRBV5-6, the J call TRBJ2-2, with 13 bases lining up with TRBD2. The germline CDR1 and CDR2 sequences are SGHDT and YYEEEE. This CDR3 region has 17 residues. Trimming cost V 1 base and J 4 bases; bases outside gene matches: 4.

The CDR3 bases are TGTGCCAGCGCCTCGGGGGGGGTCGGAAACACCATATATTTT. Translated: CASASGGVGNTIYF. The genes are TRBV6-5 and TRBJ1-3; D might be TRBD1 (5 bases). The ends were cut back, 8 bases at V and 4 bases at J, with 15 bases in the middle. CDR1 is MNHEY and CDR2 is SVGAGI in the germline V gene. The CDR3 spans 14 residues.

This chain uses TRBV7-2 with TRBJ2-7, with no clear D. This CDR3 has 11 amino acids. The V and J ends lost 5 bases and 3 bases respectively, with 5 bases between them. Germline values: CDR1 SGHTA, CDR2 FQGNSA. CDR3 DNA sequence: TGTGCCAGCAGCCCCCTCTACGAGCAGTACTTC. Protein: CASSPLYEQYF.

V usage is TRBV29-1 and J usage is TRBJ2-5, with 9 bases that match TRBD1. Trimming took 2 bases from V and 4 from J; bases not matched to a gene: 5. The CDR3 has 14 residues. The V gene's germline CDR1 is SQVTM and CDR2 ANQGSEA. In DNA, the CDR3 is TGCAGCGTTGAACAGGACAGGGGTCGAGAGACCCAGTACTTC. Amino acids: CSVEQDRGRETQYF.